The 7 T cell receptor beta chains listed next were all sequenced from one sample in a study of monozygotic twins with inflammatory bowel disease. TCRdb re-called the 5' RACE reads and shows each CDR3 protein once, DNA omitted. Its table records about 330,000 distinct CDR3 sequences. The sequenced material came from blood. All receptors come from a human donor with ulcerative colitis or Crohn's disease, or a healthy co-twin of an affected twin (not recorded which).

J is TRBJ1-6 and V is TRBV7-6; TCRdb selects TRBD1, and the lack of DNA leaves this call unchecked. Germline lookup yields CDR1 SGHVS and CDR2 FNYEAQ. The CDR3 is 18 residues long. CDR3 sequence: CASSLSTPLPGDNSPLHF.

V gene TRBV20-1 combines with J gene TRBJ2-5. This CDR3 comprises 13 residues. Per the germline V gene, CDR1 is DFQATT and CDR2 is SNEGSKA (reference sequence). The CDR3 reads CSASFPGQETQYF.

V and J are TRBV7-8 and TRBJ2-1; TCRdb names TRBD2, which stays unverified in the absence of DNA. This CDR3 has 16 amino acids. In germline, CDR1 is SGHVS, CDR2 FQNEAQ. The CDR3 is CASSLKGGTLRMGQFF.

The gene calls are TRBV5-4 and TRBJ2-2; TCRdb reports TRBD2, a call that lacks DNA to check it against. This CDR3 region has 16 residues. Per the germline V gene, CDR1 is SGHNT and CDR2 is YYREEE (reference sequence). The CDR3 is CASSGTSGGAGGELFF.

The J gene is TRBJ2-3, the V gene TRBV3-1. The CDR3 runs to 15 residues. Germline V gives CDR1 LGHDT, CDR2 YNNKEL (reference sequence). The CDR3 reads CASSQDLDFADTQYF.

J is TRBJ1-2 and V is TRBV12-3 or TRBV12-4; TCRdb selects TRBD1, and the lack of DNA leaves this call unchecked. The CDR3 spans 13 residues. The CDR3: CASRKGQVYGYTF.

This rearrangement joins TRBV7-2 to TRBJ2-3; TCRdb's D gene call, TRBD2, goes unchecked for lack of DNA. CDR1 is SGHTA, CDR2 FQGNSA, per germline. The CDR3 is made up of 15 amino acids. The CDR3 region is CASSLDGLRGDTQYF. Full variable domain (rest looked up from reference TRBV7-2 and TRBJ2-3): GAGVSQSPSNKVTEKGKDVELRCDPISGHTALYWYRQSLGQGLEFLIYFQGNSAPDKSGLPSDRFSAERTGGSVSTLTIQRTQQEDSAVYLCASSLDGLRGDTQYFGPGTRLTVL.